These 19 T cell receptor beta chains were sequenced from one sample in a study of CD8 T cells in ankylosing spondylitis. TCRdb processed the 5' RACE reads anew with MiXCR; each CDR3 protein has one entry. The table lists roughly 240,000 distinct CDR3 sequences, roughly a third of them singletons, with around 4.5% in the top ten. Input material: blood, either unsorted or a sorted T cell fraction (not recorded which). Receptor source: a male donor with ankylosing spondylitis or in good health (not recorded which).

The V call is TRBV29-1, the J call TRBJ2-3, with unresolved D. The germline CDR1 and CDR2 sequences are SQVTM and ANQGSEA. V lost 2 bases to trimming and J lost 6 bases, with 12 bases between them. The CDR3 consists of 13 residues. CDR3 DNA: TGCAGCGTTGAATTCGTCAGACTGGATACGCAGTATTTT. It is translated as CSVEFVRLDTQYF.

This clonotype was counted between two and nine times. V and J are TRBV27 and TRBJ2-1; 10 bases fit TRBD1. CDR3 length: 15 residues. Per germline, CDR1 MNHEY and CDR2 SMNVEV (reference sequence). The junction had 3 bases not matched to a gene; V was cut back by 5 bases and J by 2 bases. The CDR3 DNA is TGTGCCAGCAGTGGGGACAGGGGACCCTACAATGAGCAGTTCTTC. This gives the protein CASSGDRGPYNEQFF.

This rearrangement joins TRBV5-5 to TRBJ2-5; D is unresolved. Trimming took off 0 bases at V and 6 bases at J, with 6 bases between the two ends. Germline values: CDR1 SGHKS, CDR2 YYEKEE (reference sequence). The CDR3 covers 12 residues. The CDR3 protein is CASSLDVKTQYF. The CDR3 region has the DNA TGTGCCAGCAGCTTGGACGTTAAGACCCAGTACTTC. Using reference TRBV5-5 and TRBJ2-5 for the parts outside the CDR3, the full variable domain is DAGVTQSPTHLIKTRGQQVTLRCSPISGHKSVSWYQQVLGQGPQFIFQYYEKEERGRGNFPDRFSARQFPNYSSELNVNALLLGDSALYLCASSLDVKTQYFGPGTRLLVL.

The CDR3 protein is CASSLWSANEQFF. Here the CDR3 DNA reads TGTGCCAGCAGTTTGTGGAGCGCCAATGAGCAGTTCTTC. The chain carries TRBV12-3 or TRBV12-4 and TRBJ2-1; no firm D call. V shed 3 bases and J shed 6 bases, with 9 bases lying between them. CDR3 size: 13 residues.

The V and J genes are TRBV12-3 or TRBV12-4 and TRBJ2-5; tentative D call: TRBD1 (5 bases). This CDR3 is built from 15 residues. V was cut by 3 bases and J by 6 bases, with 17 bases left in between. The CDR3 DNA is TGTGCCAGCAGTTTGGACACGTCACATCGAAAGACCCAGTACTTC. Translating it yields CASSLDTSHRKTQYF.

The sample holds a few counts of this clonotype. The CDR3 sequence is CASSPTGPLYEQYF. The DNA of the CDR3 is TGTGCCAGCAGCCCAACCGGGCCGCTCTACGAGCAGTACTTC. The chain is built from TRBV6-1 and TRBJ2-7, with D unresolved. This CDR3 is built from 14 residues. With 6 bases removed from V and 3 bases from J, the gap between germline ends came to 15 bases. Per the germline V gene, CDR1 is MNHNS and CDR2 is SASEGT.

This clonotype was counted between two and nine times. The chain is built from TRBV5-1 and TRBJ2-3; D possibly matches TRBD1 or TRBD2 (5 bases each). CDR1 is SGHRS, CDR2 YFSETQ, per germline. V was clipped by 4 bases and J by 6 bases, with 15 bases between them. The CDR3 totals 14 residues. The chain's CDR3 is CASSLGDVRDTQYF. CDR3 bases: TGCGCCAGCAGCCTGGGGGACGTGAGGGATACGCAGTATTTT.

The V gene is TRBV20-1, the J gene TRBJ2-2, with a tentative D call TRBD2 (7 bases). V shed 5 bases and J shed 4 bases, with 11 bases lying between them. CDR1 and CDR2 (germline): DFQATT, SNEGSKA (reference sequence). The CDR3 sequence is 13 residues long. The CDR3 reads CSAGGAVTGELFF. Written as DNA, the CDR3 is TGCAGTGCTGGGGGGGCGGTCACCGGGGAGCTGTTTTTT.

This chain connects TRBV21-1 to TRBJ1-4; no DNA check was done on the table's D call, TRBD1. TRBV21-1 is recorded as a pseudogene. There are 16 residues in the CDR3. The CDR3 DNA reads as TGTGCCAGCAGCCTCCTCCGGGACAGACGTAATGAAAAACTGTTTTTT. Translating gives CASSLLRDRRNEKLFF.

This clonotype occurred a few times. A read error is likely, as this CDR3 ends without the conserved phenylalanine or tryptophan. No DNA is shown, since the ends of the CDR3 on it are uncertain; the CDR3 is the one TCRdb lists. The V and J genes are TRBV21-1 and TRBJ2-5; TRBD1, as called in the table, went unchecked against the DNA. TRBV21-1 is a pseudogene. Both ends counted, the CDR3 spans 9 residues. The CDR3 protein is CASTPGTGC.

This clonotype occurred a few times. The chain joins TRBV29-1 to TRBJ2-7, with 14 bases fitting TRBD2. From germline, CDR1 is SQVTM and CDR2 ANQGSEA. CDR3 length equals 13 residues. Trimming took 4 bases from V and 6 from J; bases not matched to a gene: 2. Written as DNA, the CDR3 is TGCAGCGTTGGGACTAGCGGGGGGTTCGAGCAGTACTTC. Protein: CSVGTSGGFEQYF.

The gene calls are TRBV6-1 and TRBJ2-7; 12 nucleotides align to TRBD1. Germline-derived CDR1 and CDR2 are MNHNS and SASEGT. The CDR3 extends over 15 amino acids. The ends lost 6 bases at V and 1 base at J; junction bases unmatched: 4. The CDR3 reads CASRTGQGASYEQYF. The CDR3, as DNA: TGTGCCAGCAGGACGGGACAGGGGGCTTCCTACGAGCAGTACTTC.

This clonotype has more than one count but fewer than ten. This chain joins TRBV6-1 and TRBJ2-3; D remains ambiguous. This CDR3 contains 15 residues. The V gene's germline CDR1 is MNHNS and CDR2 SASEGT. The V end lost 2 bases, the J end lost 2 bases, and 11 bases lay between the germline ends. CDR3 sequence (DNA): TGTGCCAGCAGTGAATGGGTGGAGAACACAGATACGCAGTATTTT. Encoded protein: CASSEWVENTDTQYF.

The chain employs TRBV20-1 and TRBJ2-1, with 10 bases identical to TRBD2. V lost 0 bases to trimming and J lost 8 bases; unmatched junction nucleotides: 4. Germline CDR1 and CDR2: DFQATT and SNEGSKA (reference sequence). The CDR3 has 14 residues. The CDR3 DNA reads TGCAGTGCTAGAGATGAGCGGGGGGGCGATGAGCAGTTCTTC. It specifies CSARDERGGDEQFF.

This clonotype was seen repeatedly, ten times or more. The V gene is TRBV29-1, the J gene TRBJ1-1; perhaps TRBD1 as D (6 bases). Germline CDR1 SQVTM, CDR2 ANQGSEA. The CDR3 consists of 12 residues. V was trimmed by 1 base and J by 5 bases, leaving 8 bases between them. CDR3 amino acids: CSVEGQGTEAFF. The CDR3 DNA reads as TGCAGCGTTGAAGGTCAGGGGACTGAAGCTTTCTTT.

The DNA of the CDR3 is TGTGCCAGCAGTCAGACAGTTAATTCACCCCTCCACTTT. Encoded protein: CASSQTVNSPLHF. The chain links TRBV12-3 or TRBV12-4 to TRBJ1-6; D might be TRBD1 (5 bases). The CDR3 runs 13 residues. V lost 5 bases to trimming and J lost 6 bases, with 8 bases between them.

This clonotype was found a few times. The V gene is TRBV28, the J gene TRBJ1-5; 7 bases match TRBD1. The J segment lost 11 bases and the V segment lost 5 bases, leaving 6 bases of the junction unmatched. Germline CDR1 MDHEN, CDR2 SYDVKM. The CDR3 runs to 12 residues. CDR3 region: CASSLGTAAQHF. CDR3 nucleotide sequence: TGTGCCAGCAGTCTCGGGACAGCTGCCCAGCATTTT.

The rearrangement links TRBV12-3 or TRBV12-4 to TRBJ2-2; TRBD2 matches 8 bases. The CDR3 is 15 residues long. Trimming removed 8 bases from V and 4 bases from J; junction bases left unmatched: 9. CDR3: CASSSGGPITGELFF. The CDR3 coding sequence is TGTGCCAGCTCCAGCGGGGGCCCGATCACCGGGGAGCTGTTTTTT.

The V call is TRBV12-3 or TRBV12-4, the J call TRBJ2-1; possible D gene TRBD2, 7 bases. The germline V and J ends were trimmed by 1 base and 7 bases, with 17 bases remaining between them. The CDR3 loop spans 16 amino acids. CDR3 in DNA: TGTGCCAGCAGTTTAGGGCCCCGGGGGGCCTTAAATGAGCAGTTCTTC. Encoded protein: CASSLGPRGALNEQFF.